This is a list of T cell receptor beta chains from one sample in a study of spatial heterogeneity in lung cancer. TCRdb reprocessed the 5' RACE reads via MiXCR and lists one record per CDR3 protein. This table holds 23,000 or so distinct CDR3 sequences, less than 5.5% found once. Specimen: PBMCs, collected at surgery. Source of these receptors: a male donor with early-stage non-small cell lung cancer. The CDR3 runs from the conserved cysteine through the conserved F or W. The order of the fields is clone size, D gene, V gene, J gene, CDR3 DNA, CDR3 protein. A D gene is named only where the DNA matches it firmly. Expanded clones are given a class, and other clones once, few, many or no size at all.

>many|.|TRBV30|TRBJ1-1
TGTGCCTGGAGTGTGCAGGTGATGAACACTGAAGCTTTCTTT
CAWSVQVMNTEAFF
>few|.|TRBV12-5|TRBJ2-1
TGTGCTAGTGGTCCAGGGACTGGGCAGGGTTTATACAATGAGCAGTTCTTC
CASGPGTGQGLYNEQFF
>many|TRBD2|TRBV6-5|TRBJ2-7
TGTGCCAGCAGTTACTCGAGCGGGGACGAGCAGTACTTC
CASSYSSGDEQYF
>.|.|TRBV28|TRBJ1-1
TGTGCCAGCAATCTCGAGGGGATGAACACTGAAGCTTTCTTT
CASNLEGMNTEAFF
>many|.|TRBV6-5|TRBJ2-7
TGTGCCAGCAGTTACTCTATCGGCAGCTCCTACGAGCAGTACTTC
CASSYSIGSSYEQYF
>many|TRBD2|TRBV5-1|TRBJ2-1
TGCGCCAGCAGTTCGGTGGTACTAGCGGGGCACAATGAGCAGTTCTTC
CASSSVVLAGHNEQFF
>many|.|TRBV10-3|TRBJ2-2
TGTGCCATCAGTCGCGGGGTTCGGGACACCGGGGAGCTGTTTTTT
CAISRGVRDTGELFF
>.|TRBD1|TRBV5-1|TRBJ2-3
TGCGCCAGCAGCTTGCCTCGGACAGGGGAATTAGATACGCAGTATTTT
CASSLPRTGELDTQYF
>many|TRBD2|TRBV29-1|TRBJ2-3
TGCAGCGTTGGCAGCCCCGGGACTAAGCACGATACGCAGTATTTT
CSVGSPGTKHDTQYF
>many|TRBD1|TRBV28|TRBJ2-7
TGTGCCAGCAGTTCCGACAGGGGCCAAATCGAGCAGTACTTC
CASSSDRGQIEQYF
>many|.|TRBV5-1|TRBJ2-2
TGCGCCAGCAGCTTCGAAGGGGGCACCGGGGAGCTGTTTTTT
CASSFEGGTGELFF
>many|.|TRBV7-6|TRBJ2-7
TGTGCCAGCAGCTTAACAGGCGGAGCCTACGAGCAGTACTTC
CASSLTGGAYEQYF
>.|.|TRBV18|TRBJ2-2
TGTGCCAGCTCACCATCCGACACCCCCACCGGGGAGCTGTTTTTT
CASSPSDTPTGELFF
>many|.|TRBV27|TRBJ2-1
TGTGCCAGCAGTCCTAACAGGGGAGGGTACAATGAGCAGTTCTTC
CASSPNRGGYNEQFF
>many|.|TRBV20-1|TRBJ2-7
TGCAGTGCTAGAGATCCAGTAGGGACCTACGAGCAGTACTTC
CSARDPVGTYEQYF
>many|.|TRBV28|TRBJ2-1
TGTGCCAGCGGGACTCTAGTCTCCTACAATGAGCAGTTCTTC
CASGTLVSYNEQFF
>many|.|TRBV9|TRBJ1-2
TGTGCCAGCAGCGTGACCCTTGTGGATGGCTACACCTTC
CASSVTLVDGYTF
>medium-sized|.|TRBV12-3/TRBV12-4|TRBJ2-7
TGTGCCAGCAGTCCTCACGAGCAGTACTTC
CASSPHEQYF
>many|.|TRBV4-1|TRBJ1-1
TGCGCCAGCAGCCACCATTGGGGCAGGGAGAACACTGAAGCTTTCTTT
CASSHHWGRENTEAFF
>many|TRBD2|TRBV10-2|TRBJ2-3
TGCGCCAGCAGTGAAGTAGCCGCCCGGGGGGGCACAGATACGCAGTATTTT
CASSEVAARGGTDTQYF
>many|.|TRBV5-1|TRBJ1-1
TGCGCCAGCAGTGCCTTGACAGCGACTGAAGCTTTCTTT
CASSALTATEAFF
>many|.|TRBV5-1|TRBJ2-7
TGCGCCAGCAGCTTGGTTGTGCAGCCCTACGAGCAGTACTTC
CASSLVVQPYEQYF
>many|.|TRBV4-3|TRBJ1-2
TGCGCCAGCAGCCAAGATGGCCAGGTTGGCTACACCTTC
CASSQDGQVGYTF
>many|TRBD1|TRBV18|TRBJ1-6
TGTGCCAGCTCACCACCCCAGGGGGCATCGGGGTCACCCCTCCACTTT
CASSPPQGASGSPLHF
>many|TRBD1|TRBV9|TRBJ1-5
TGTGCCAGCAGCCCCGACCCGGACAGGGGCAATCAGCCCCAGCATTTT
CASSPDPDRGNQPQHF
>.|.|TRBV6-5|TRBJ2-5
TGTGCCAGCAGCTCCGGGCAGAACCAAGAGACCCAGTACTTC
CASSSGQNQETQYF
>medium-sized|TRBD1|TRBV29-1|TRBJ1-2
TGCAGCGTTGCGGTCCGGGACAGAGCTAACTATGGCTACACCTTC
CSVAVRDRANYGYTF
>medium-sized|TRBD2|TRBV5-1|TRBJ2-5
TGCGCCAGCAGCCTGAGCGGGGAAGAGACCCAGTACTTC
CASSLSGEETQYF
>many|.|TRBV20-1|TRBJ2-7
TGCAGTGCTCGTCATACGGGGGGCCACGAGCAGTACTTC
CSARHTGGHEQYF
>many|TRBD1|TRBV7-2|TRBJ2-3
TGTGCCAGCAGCTCAGGGACAGGGAGGATCACAGATACGCAGTATTTT
CASSSGTGRITDTQYF
>many|TRBD2|TRBV5-1|TRBJ2-5
TGCGCCAGCAGTCCCGGGAGGTCCTGGGAGACCCAGTACTTC
CASSPGRSWETQYF
>many|.|TRBV9|TRBJ1-4
TGTGCCAGCAGCGTAGCCGATAGGGGCAATGAAAAACTGTTTTTT
CASSVADRGNEKLFF
>many|.|TRBV6-2/TRBV6-3|TRBJ1-1
TGTGCCAGCAGTTACCAAGGCACCACTGAAGCTTTCTTT
CASSYQGTTEAFF
>many|TRBD2|TRBV27|TRBJ2-3
TGTGCCAGCAGTCCTAGGTCCCTAGCGGGAGATACGCAGTATTTT
CASSPRSLAGDTQYF
>many|.|TRBV4-2|TRBJ2-7
TGTGCCAGCAGCCAAGGAACACGGTCCTACGAGCAGTACTTC
CASSQGTRSYEQYF
>few|TRBD1|TRBV12-3/TRBV12-4|TRBJ2-4
TGTGCCAGCAGTCTTGACAGGGCGGACATTCAGTACTTC
CASSLDRADIQYF
>once|.|TRBV7-6|TRBJ1-6
TGTGCCAGCAGCCCCATGGGGGGACCCAATTCACCCCTCCACTTT
CASSPMGGPNSPLHF
>many|TRBD2|TRBV20-1|TRBJ2-1
TGCAGTGCTAGCGGGGGGGGAAACAATGAGCAGTTCTTC
CSASGGGNNEQFF
>few|TRBD1|TRBV7-8|TRBJ1-1
TGTGCCAGCAGCTTTCAGACAGGGAGGAACACTGAAGCTTTCTTT
CASSFQTGRNTEAFF
>.|.|TRBV5-1|TRBJ2-6
TGCGCCAGCAGCTTGGGGTCAGTCTCTGGGGCCAACGTCCTGACTTTC
CASSLGSVSGANVLTF
>many|TRBD1|TRBV20-1|TRBJ2-2
TGCAGTGCCACCCGGACAGGCGCGAACACCGGGGAGCTGTTTTTT
CSATRTGANTGELFF
>many|TRBD1|TRBV6-5|TRBJ2-7
TGTGCCACCACGGAGGGACAGGGAAGGGAGTACTTC
CATTEGQGREYF
>many|.|TRBV6-5|TRBJ2-7
TGTGCCAGCAGTAGGGGGGGAGGATCCTACGAGCAGTACTTC
CASSRGGGSYEQYF